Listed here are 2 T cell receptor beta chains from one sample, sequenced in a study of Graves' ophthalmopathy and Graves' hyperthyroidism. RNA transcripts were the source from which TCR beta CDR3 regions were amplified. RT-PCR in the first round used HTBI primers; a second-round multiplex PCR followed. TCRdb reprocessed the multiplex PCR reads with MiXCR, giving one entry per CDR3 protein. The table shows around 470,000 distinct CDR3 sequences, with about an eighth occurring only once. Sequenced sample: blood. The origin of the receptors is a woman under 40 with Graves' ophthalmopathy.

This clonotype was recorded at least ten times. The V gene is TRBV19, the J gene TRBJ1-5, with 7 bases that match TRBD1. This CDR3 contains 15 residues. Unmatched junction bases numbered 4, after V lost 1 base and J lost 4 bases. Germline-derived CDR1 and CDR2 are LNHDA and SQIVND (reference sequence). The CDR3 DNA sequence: TGTGCCAGTAGTATAGCCGACAGGGCTAATCAGCCCCAGCATTTT. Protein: CASSIADRANQPQHF.

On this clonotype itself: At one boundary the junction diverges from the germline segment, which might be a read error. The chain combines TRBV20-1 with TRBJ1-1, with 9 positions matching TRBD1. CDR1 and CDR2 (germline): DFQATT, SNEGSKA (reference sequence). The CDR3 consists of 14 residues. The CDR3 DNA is TGCAGTGCTGCGGGACAGGGATCGTTCACTGAATCTTTCTTT. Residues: CSAAGQGSFTESFF.